This T cell receptor (beta chain) was sequenced during a study of human T cells and chemical hapten exposure. Time point of the sample: healthy volunteer bleed at 6 weeks. Extraction of total RNA was performed on unfractionated whole blood. The CDR3 spans 12 residues. The germline V and J ends were trimmed by 3 bases and 1 base, with 6 bases remaining between them. CDR1 is SQVTM, CDR2 ANQGSEA, per germline. This clonotype was found many times. Each CDR3 protein gets one entry after TCRdb re-called the RACE reads with MiXCR. This sample carries about 65,000 distinct CDR3 sequences, approximately 6.2% of them seen once, and the ten largest clones take 3.4%.

Source material: whole blood. The chain recombines TRBV29-1 with TRBJ1-1; D gene unclear. The sequence derives from a female donor in good health. Some clones in this sample may be carry-over from other donors' samples. The CDR3 region is CSVDPGNTEAFF. CDR3 sequence (DNA): TGCAGCGTTGATCCGGGGAACACTGAAGCTTTCTTT.